Reported below is one T cell receptor (beta chain). Many counts were recorded for this clonotype. Its antigen has not been determined. Base qualities are not at hand, and no much larger clone is one base apart. V lost 6 bases and J lost 4 bases, and the count of bases not matched to a germline gene is 9. From cysteine to phenylalanine, the CDR3 is 15 amino acids long. The entry retains the CDR3 DNA only, 45 bases that are in frame from base 1. The germline V gene yields MNHEY for CDR1 and SVGEGT for CDR2. For repertoire sequencing, TCR beta CDR3 regions were amplified from RNA transcripts. The first round of RT-PCR was done with HTBI primers and the Qiagen OneStep RT-PCR kit, and was followed by a second round of multiplex PCR, then size selection and purification. Libraries were sequenced paired-end with 100 bp reads on an Illumina HiSeq2000. On the authors' methods: SOAPnuke was used for read processing, and reads with adapters, uncalled bases, a mean Phred below 15, or no exact constant-primer or identifier match were discarded. COPE v1.2.5 was used to merge the high-quality paired reads. Each unique nucleotide sequence was treated as a clonotype, and MiTCR v1.1 was used to align the clonotypes to the IMGT TRB V, D and J references. The analysis was limited to V-J combinations with a frequency above 0.0001, which together covered over 99% of the repertoires. For each V-J combination, a TCR clonal expansion and chaos score was defined as F50 clonal expansion divided by the chaos observed in the TCRdist matrix. Welch's t-statistics and random forest were used to narrow the features down to approximately 13 V-J combinations, which were then fed into a naive Bayes classifier. Thyroid-blood repertoire similarity was quantified with the Morisita-Horn index. TCRdb redid the processing of the public reads, applying fastp at Q25 and MiXCR, and retained in-frame beta chains. Here each entry gathers all rows of one CDR3 protein and keeps the most common genes and DNA. The V and J calls and clone size come from TCRdb's table, not from the authors' own analysis. The table for this sample lists 350,000 to 400,000 distinct CDR3 sequences; around 17% of them were counted only once. Roughly 1.5% of the sample belongs to the ten largest clones.

This sample stems from a study of Graves' ophthalmopathy and Graves' hyperthyroidism listed by TCRdb under 2018. Regarding the research as a whole: Peripheral blood was collected at initial diagnosis, before any treatment. In total, approximately 130 blood samples were TCR-sequenced: some 40 ophthalmopathy, some 72 hyperthyroidism and roughly 17 hyperthyroidism-to-ophthalmopathy patients. The 100 discovery patients were randomly split 7:3 into training and test sets. Once sampling was done, hyperthyroidism patients were given methimazole at a starting dose of 30 mg daily, while ophthalmopathy patients were given high-dose intravenous methylprednisolone. To explore V-J signatures that separate ophthalmopathy from hyperthyroidism, a discovery set of approximately 100 patients was enrolled, consisting of 43 with ophthalmopathy and around 57 with stable hyperthyroidism. In over 5 hyperthyroidism patients, the T-cell repertoires found in thyroid tissue were compared with those found in blood. The study used signatures of the TCR beta repertoire to tell Graves' ophthalmopathy apart from Graves' hyperthyroidism and to predict which patients would progress to ophthalmopathy. For independent validation, a separate cohort was made up of 18 hyperthyroidism patients plus 17 patients who later progressed from hyperthyroidism to ophthalmopathy. On the study overall, not on this receptor specifically: Most expanded thyroid clonotypes with a frequency above 0.001 also appeared in blood, which suggests that blood repertoires may reflect the immune response in the thyroid. In validation, the model predicted ophthalmopathy progression with 70.59% sensitivity and roughly 72% specificity; roughly 11 predicted patients were CT-confirmed with GO in a median of approximately six months. Sample size was not predetermined statistically, and investigators were not blinded to group allocation. Ophthalmopathy was separated from stable hyperthyroidism by the 13-signature model with around 88% sensitivity and approximately 84% specificity in cross-validation and with 80%/75% in the test set.

The ophthalmopathy patients had moderately to severely active disease, with a Clinical Activity Score of 3 or higher, a NOSPECS grade of 4 or higher, and a disease duration of less than 3 months. Anyone with other autoimmune diseases, uncontrolled infections, pregnancy or lactation was excluded from the study. Clinical symptoms, serum thyroxine, TRAb, thyroid ultrasound and orbital computed tomography were used for diagnosis. Ficoll-Paque density gradient centrifugation was used to isolate PBMCs from about 9 ml of fresh peripheral blood. Trizol reagent was used to extract the total RNA, and its quality was then checked on an Agilent 2100 Bioanalyzer.

The TCR sequence derives from a woman aged 18-29 years with Graves' ophthalmopathy. Donor details come from another sample of the same person, matched by shared clones. Material: peripheral blood. The chain was built from TRBV6-2 or TRBV6-3 and TRBJ1-1, with 9 middle bases fitting TRBD1. The bases are TGTGCCAGCAGAACAGGGGGCGCCGGGGGCACTGAAGCTTTCTTT. This translates into CASRTGGAGGTEAFF.